This TCR beta chain comes out of a study of response to subunit inactivated influenza vaccine. The study, taken as a whole, reports: Few additional T cells are recruited per seasonal influenza vaccination, authors suggested.

TCRdb reanalysed the RT-PCR reads using MiXCR and keeps one entry per CDR3 protein. Among approximately 680,000 distinct CDR3 sequences listed, roughly 14% were seen once. CDR1 and CDR2 from the germline V gene are LGHNA and YNFKEQ. The V end lost 4 bases, the J end lost 2 bases, and 14 bases lay between the germline ends. CDR3 size: 15 residues. This clonotype was picked up a small number of times. Its specificity is not known. This TCR was sampled from a middle-aged man who received an inactivated influenza vaccine. The sequences come from PBMCs from blood, collected approximately 13 days after vaccination. The chain joins TRBV4-2 to TRBJ1-2, with D perhaps matching TRBD1 (6 bases). The CDR3 bases are TGTGCCAGCAGCCGAGAGACAGGCGGCAACTATGGCTACACCTTC. Translated, it gives CASSRETGGNYGYTF.